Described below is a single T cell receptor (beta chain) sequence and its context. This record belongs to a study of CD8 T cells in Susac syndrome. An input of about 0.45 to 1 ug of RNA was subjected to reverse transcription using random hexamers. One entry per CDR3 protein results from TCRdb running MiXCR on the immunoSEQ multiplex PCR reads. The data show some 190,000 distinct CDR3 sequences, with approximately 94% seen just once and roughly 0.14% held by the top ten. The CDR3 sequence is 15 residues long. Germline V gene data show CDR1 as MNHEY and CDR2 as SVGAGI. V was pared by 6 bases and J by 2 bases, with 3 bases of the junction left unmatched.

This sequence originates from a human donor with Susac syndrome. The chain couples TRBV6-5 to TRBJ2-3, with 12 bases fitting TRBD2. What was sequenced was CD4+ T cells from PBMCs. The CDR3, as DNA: TGTGCCAGCAGGCGACTAGCGGGGGTCACAGATACGCAGTATTTT. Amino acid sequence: CASRRLAGVTDTQYF.